This paragraph reports one TCR beta chain. This record belongs to a study of blood T cells in healthy people across ages. PBMCs, at least 6 million per sample, were isolated. A J-beta primer mix and a sample-barcoded 5' primer were used in a second PCR of roughly 6 to 11 cycles. TCRdb analysed the 5' RACE reads with MiXCR anew, one entry per CDR3 protein. Of about 2 million distinct CDR3 sequences listed, less than 50% were seen once; the top ten hold less than 2.5%. The CDR3 has 16 amino acids. Looked up from germline, CDR1 is KGHSH and CDR2 is LQKENI. This receptor was obtained from a middle-aged woman in good health. The sample comprised blood. This chain connects TRBV18 to TRBJ2-7; 9 nucleotides align to TRBD1. Gene TRBJ2-5 matches the end of the DNA better, so the J call may be wrong. CDR3 nucleotides: TGTGCCAGCTCACCACTCACCGGGACAGGGAAGGAGACCCAGTACTTC. Its translation is CASSPLTGTGKETQYF.